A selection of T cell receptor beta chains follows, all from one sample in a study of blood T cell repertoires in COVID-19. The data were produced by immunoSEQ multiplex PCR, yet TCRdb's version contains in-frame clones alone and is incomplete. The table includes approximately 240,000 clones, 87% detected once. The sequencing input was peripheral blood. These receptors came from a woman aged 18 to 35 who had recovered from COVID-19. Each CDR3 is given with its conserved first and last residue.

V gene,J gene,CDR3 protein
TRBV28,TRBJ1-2,CASSLPHSSAGYTF
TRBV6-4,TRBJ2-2,CASEPLPGTGELFF
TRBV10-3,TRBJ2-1,CAISDKEQGDYNEQFF
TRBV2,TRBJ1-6,CASSVETAYSPLHF
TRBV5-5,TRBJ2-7,CASSSTSRSSYEQYF
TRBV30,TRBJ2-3,CAWMLQGRWADTQYF
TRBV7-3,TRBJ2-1,CASSPGLAVSYNEQFF
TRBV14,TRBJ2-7,CASSQDWRLADEQYF
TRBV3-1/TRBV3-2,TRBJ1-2,CASSQGGGDYGYTF
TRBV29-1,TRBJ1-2,CSVEETGRIYGYTF
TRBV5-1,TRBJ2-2,CASSLAPSTGELFF
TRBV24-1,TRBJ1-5,CATSDSESNQPQHF
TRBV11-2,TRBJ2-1,CASSPQVAGYNEQFF
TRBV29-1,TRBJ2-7,CSVGQGAYEQYF
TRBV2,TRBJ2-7,CASIKEGLEQYF
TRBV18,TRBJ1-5,CASSPGTDQPQHF
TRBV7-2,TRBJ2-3,CASSWGGRTDTQYF
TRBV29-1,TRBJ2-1,CSVAGRSSYNEQFF
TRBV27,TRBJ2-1,CASRGTSGAYNEQFF
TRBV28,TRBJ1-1,CASSLQVTGEDTEAFF
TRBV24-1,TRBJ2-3,CATSVSGSDTQYF